The T cell receptor beta chain described here comes from a study of OX40 agonist ivuxolimab in advanced cancers. As for the study in general: Partial responses were observed in three patients, of whom one had hepatocellular carcinoma and two had cutaneous melanoma. Points from the study as a whole: Certain nonresponders likewise exhibited a low normalized T-cell clonal expansion.

A word on this clone: Its antigen is undetermined.

Only in-frame clones appear in the TCRdb table, and some are missing; sequencing was by immunoSEQ multiplex PCR. The sample consists of over 100,000 clones, just over 90% of them appearing once. Germline V gene sequence: CDR1 SGHTA, CDR2 FQGNSA. V lost 0 bases, J lost 4 bases, and 18 bases lay in between. The CDR3 has 17 residues. The chain uses TRBV7-2 and TRBJ2-5; possibly TRBD1 for D (6 bases). This TCR came from an adult with an advanced solid tumor such as melanoma, head and neck, liver or kidney cancer. Sequenced material: CD4+ or CD8+ T cells sorted from blood, taken in a trial of the OX40 agonist ivuxolimab. CDR3 amino acids: CASSLAGDTQGRETQYF. The CDR3 coding sequence is TGTGCCAGCAGCTTAGCGGGGGACACACAAGGACGAGAGACCCAGTACTTC.